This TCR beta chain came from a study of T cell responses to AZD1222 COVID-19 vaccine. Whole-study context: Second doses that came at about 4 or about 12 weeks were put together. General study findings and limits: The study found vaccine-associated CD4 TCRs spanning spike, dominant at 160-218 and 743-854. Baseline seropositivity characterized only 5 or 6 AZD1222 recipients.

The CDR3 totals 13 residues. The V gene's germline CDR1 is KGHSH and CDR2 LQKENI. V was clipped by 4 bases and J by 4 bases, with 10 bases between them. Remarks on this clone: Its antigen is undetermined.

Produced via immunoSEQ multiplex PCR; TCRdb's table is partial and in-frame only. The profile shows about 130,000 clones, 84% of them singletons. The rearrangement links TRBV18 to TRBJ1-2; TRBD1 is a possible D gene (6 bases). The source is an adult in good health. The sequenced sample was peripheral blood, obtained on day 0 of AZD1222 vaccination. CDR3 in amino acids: CASSLTGPYGYTF. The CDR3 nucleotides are TGTGCCAGCTCACTGACAGGCCCCTATGGCTACACCTTC. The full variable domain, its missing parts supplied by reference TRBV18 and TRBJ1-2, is NAGVMQNPRHLVRRRGQEARLRCSPMKGHSHVYWYRQLPEEGLKFMVYLQKENIIDESGMPKERFSAEFPKEGPSILRIQQVVRGDSAAYFCASSLTGPYGYTFGSGTRLTVV.